These 24 T cell receptor beta chains were sequenced from one sample in a study of blood T cell repertoires in COVID-19 (dated by TCRdb to between 2020 and 2021). Libraries were built with the immunoSEQ multiplex PCR assay. TCRdb's version of the immuneACCESS table is confined to in-frame rearrangements and falls short of the full clone set. An unresolved V gene accounts for under half of the shortfall where checked; the remainder is of unknown origin. Counted in this sample were about 310,000 clones; roughly 87% of them appeared once. Jointly, the top ten make up about 9.8% of the sample. Sequencing was performed on PBMCs or T cells enriched from blood (not recorded which). These receptors were collected from a woman aged 18 to 35 who had recovered from COVID-19.

This chain joins TRBV21-1 and TRBJ2-7; the D call TRBD2 from the table was never checked on the DNA. TRBV21-1 is a documented pseudogene. The CDR3 is 17 residues long. Here the CDR3 DNA reads TGTGCCAGCAGCATCCGGACTAGCGGGAGCATCTTCTACGAGCAGTACTTC. Its translation: CASSIRTSGSIFYEQYF.

The V and J genes are TRBV28 and TRBJ1-1, with TRBD1 as a possible D gene (5 bases). The CDR3 loop spans 15 amino acids. V lost 5 bases to trimming and J lost 2 bases, with 15 bases between them. Per the germline V gene, CDR1 is MDHEN and CDR2 is SYDVKM. CDR3 region: CASSITPGLNTEAFF. DNA of the CDR3: TGTGCCAGCAGTATAACACCGGGACTAAACACTGAAGCTTTCTTT.

This clone has a handful of counts. The chain recombines TRBV5-1 with TRBJ2-7, with TRBD2 identical over 10 bases. The V gene's germline CDR1 is SGHRS and CDR2 YFSETQ. The CDR3 covers 14 residues. Trimming at V came to 2 bases and at J to 3 bases, leaving 2 bases not matched to a gene. The CDR3 nucleotides are TGCGCCAGCAGCTTCGCTAGCGGGAGCTACGAGCAGTACTTC. This translates into CASSFASGSYEQYF.

V is TRBV6-5 and J is TRBJ1-2; maybe TRBD1 (6 bases). This CDR3 spans 14 amino acids. Trimming removed 5 bases from V and 7 bases from J, with 17 bases in between. Germline V gene lookup returns CDR1 MNHEY and CDR2 SVGAGI. CDR3 residues: CASSLLGAASGYTF. Written as DNA, the CDR3 is TGTGCCAGCAGTCTGCTGGGGGCGGCGAGTGGCTACACCTTC.

The V call is TRBV11-1, the J call TRBJ2-7; 11 bases align to TRBD2. The CDR3 extends over 15 amino acids. Germline V gives CDR1 SGHAT, CDR2 FQDESV (reference sequence). V was pared by 5 bases and J by 2 bases, with 5 bases of the junction left unmatched. This CDR3 is CASSPGLAGTYEQYF. CDR3 DNA: TGTGCCAGCAGCCCAGGACTAGCGGGCACCTACGAGCAGTACTTC.

This clone was counted a single time. The CDR3 is CASSLVDSEETQYF. The CDR3 DNA reads as TGCGCCAGCAGCTTGGTGGACAGCGAAGAGACCCAGTACTTC. The chain joins TRBV5-1 to TRBJ2-5; D perhaps matches TRBD1 (6 bases). Germline loops: CDR1 SGHRS, CDR2 YFSETQ. Trimming removed 0 bases from V and 3 bases from J, with 9 bases in between. The CDR3 spans 14 residues.

The chain links TRBV2 to TRBJ2-2, with D unclear. V gave up 6 bases and J gave up 7 bases, with 6 bases separating them. Germline CDR1 reads SNHLY; CDR2 reads FYNNEI. This CDR3 region has 11 residues. The CDR3: CASRSRGELFF. The CDR3 region has the DNA TGTGCCAGCAGGTCCCGCGGGGAGCTGTTTTTT.

The chain carries TRBV10-3 and TRBJ1-1, with D uncertain. Per the germline V gene, CDR1 is ENHRY and CDR2 is SYGVKD. The V end lost 3 bases, the J end lost 5 bases, and 13 bases lay between the germline ends. The CDR3 runs to 14 residues. The CDR3 nucleotides are TGTGCCATCAGTGATTTGGCTGGTCGAACTGAAGCTTTCTTT. Its translation is CAISDLAGRTEAFF.

The genes are TRBV12-3 or TRBV12-4 and TRBJ1-4; D ambiguous. The CDR3 has 12 amino acids. V gave up 6 bases and J gave up 9 bases, with 11 bases separating them. CDR3 residues: CASSPGTQKLFF. The CDR3 DNA sequence: TGTGCCAGCAGCCCCGGTACGCAAAAACTGTTTTTT.

This sequence joins TRBV9 and TRBJ2-3; the D gene is possibly TRBD2 (6 bases). The ends were cut back, 0 bases at V and 3 bases at J, with 8 bases in the middle. The CDR3 contains 14 residues. Germline V gives CDR1 SGDLS, CDR2 YYNGEE. CDR3 loop: CASSVGGLTDTQYF. The CDR3 DNA is TGTGCCAGCAGCGTAGGGGGACTGACAGATACGCAGTATTTT.

V usage is TRBV11-2 and J usage is TRBJ2-5; TRBD2 aligns across 14 bases. The germline V gene has CDR1 SGHAT and CDR2 FQNNGV. Losses at the gene ends were 5 bases for V and 2 bases for J; bases not matched to a gene: 4. The CDR3 runs to 16 residues. The CDR3 bases are TGTGCCAGCAGCCCTCGACTAGCGGGGGGGCAAGAGACCCAGTACTTC. Translated: CASSPRLAGGQETQYF. The entire variable domain, with the rest obtained from reference TRBV11-2 and TRBJ2-5, is as follows: EAGVAQSPRYKIIEKRQSVAFWCNPISGHATLYWYQQILGQGPKLLIQFQNNGVVDDSQLPKDRFSAERLKGVDSTLKIQPAKLEDSAVYLCASSPRLAGGQETQYFGPGTRLLVL.

The gene calls are TRBV10-3 and TRBJ2-3, with 9 bases lining up with TRBD2. The CDR3 has 16 amino acids. Germline CDR1 is ENHRY and CDR2 is SYGVKD. Germline trimming cut 2 bases from V and 1 base from J; bases unmatched to any gene: 4. In DNA, the CDR3 is TGTGCCATCAGTGAGGGATCTAGCGGGGGCACAGATACGCAGTATTTT. Amino acids: CAISEGSSGGTDTQYF.

This chain links TRBV4-3 with TRBJ2-2; 8 nucleotides align to TRBD2. Germline trimming cut 0 bases from V and 1 base from J; bases unmatched to any gene: 4. The CDR3 is 17 amino acids. CDR1 and CDR2 (germline): LGHNA, YSLEER. For the CDR3, the DNA is TGCGCCAGCAGCCAAGATGAGGCGGGGGGGAACACCGGGGAGCTGTTTTTT. Residues: CASSQDEAGGNTGELFF.

This clone was observed once. The chain carries TRBV28 and TRBJ2-7; D may be TRBD1 (5 bases). V gave up 6 bases and J gave up 3 bases, with 9 bases separating them. Germline values: CDR1 MDHEN, CDR2 SYDVKM. This CDR3 region has 12 residues. Here the CDR3 reads CASRGQFYEQYF. As DNA, the CDR3 is TGTGCCAGCAGGGGGCAGTTCTACGAGCAGTACTTC.

The gene calls are TRBV2 and TRBJ2-7; no clear D gene. Trimming took 10 bases from V and 3 from J, leaving 13 bases between them. The CDR3 runs 12 residues. The germline gives CDR1 SNHLY, CDR2 FYNNEI. The CDR3 bases are TGTGCCACCAGGCTAGGCGGCTACGAGCAGTACTTC. It encodes CATRLGGYEQYF.

The V and J genes are TRBV7-9 and TRBJ1-3; 8 bases are a match to TRBD1. The CDR3 contains 16 residues. Losses at the gene ends were 5 bases for V and 0 bases for J; bases not matched to a gene: 6. Germline V gene data show CDR1 as SEHNR and CDR2 as FQNEAQ (reference sequence). The CDR3 nucleotides are TGTGCCAGCAGCGCCAGGACAGGGTTCTCTGGAAACACCATATATTTT. Translating gives CASSARTGFSGNTIYF.

This chain uses TRBV4-2 with TRBJ2-1, with 11 bases fitting TRBD2. CDR1 LGHNA and CDR2 YNFKEQ come from the germline V gene. Trimming at V came to 3 bases and at J to 0 bases, leaving 7 bases not matched to a gene. This CDR3 spans 18 amino acids. CDR3 sequence: CASSHQGLAVSSYNEQFF. Here the CDR3 DNA reads TGTGCCAGCAGCCACCAGGGACTAGCGGTTTCCTCCTACAATGAGCAGTTCTTC.

The chain joins TRBV6-1 to TRBJ2-1; TRBD2 is a possible D gene (7 bases). V was shortened by 3 bases and J by 1 base, with 10 bases between the two germline ends. CDR1 is MNHNS and CDR2 is SASEGT in the germline V gene. This CDR3 has 15 amino acids. The CDR3 DNA reads as TGTGCCAGCAGTGAGGCGGGGGCGTCCTACAATGAGCAGTTCTTC. Residues: CASSEAGASYNEQFF.

The chain is built from TRBV27 and TRBJ1-2; possible D gene TRBD1, 5 bases. Looked up from germline, CDR1 is MNHEY and CDR2 is SMNVEV (reference sequence). This CDR3 comprises 16 residues. Trimming stripped 0 bases from V and 7 bases from J, with 18 bases between. Here the CDR3 reads CASSLSRDGGGSGYTF. The DNA of the CDR3 is TGTGCCAGCAGTTTATCGAGGGACGGAGGAGGGTCTGGCTACACCTTC.

In its sample, this clone was seen a few times. The chain combines TRBV7-8 with TRBJ1-2; 9 positions match TRBD1. CDR3 length equals 16 residues. The ends lost 1 base at V and 4 bases at J; junction bases unmatched: 7. Germline V gives CDR1 SGHVS, CDR2 FQNEAQ. Here the CDR3 reads CASSLGTTGGGYGYTF. The CDR3 coding sequence is TGTGCCAGCAGCTTAGGGACAACAGGGGGCGGCTATGGCTACACCTTC.

Here the CDR3 DNA reads TGCGCCAGCAGCCTGGGACAGGGGAGGGAGCAGTACTTC. It encodes CASSLGQGREQYF. The J gene is TRBJ2-7, the V gene TRBV5-1, with 10 nucleotides matching TRBD1. The junction had 5 bases not matched to a gene; V was cut back by 4 bases and J by 7 bases. The germline CDR1 and CDR2 sequences are SGHRS and YFSETQ. There are 13 residues in the CDR3. Variable domain in full (rest from reference TRBV5-1 and TRBJ2-7): KAGVTQTPRYLIKTRGQQVTLSCSPISGHRSVSWYQQTPGQGLQFLFEYFSETQRNKGNFPGRFSGRQFSNSRSEMNVSTLELGDSALYLCASSLGQGREQYFGPGTRLTVT.

The rearrangement uses TRBV18 and TRBJ1-2; TRBD1 agrees at 9 bases. CDR3 length: 17 residues. J gave up 4 bases and V 8 bases, and 17 bases lay outside the gene matches. Germline CDR1 KGHSH, CDR2 LQKENI. CDR3 DNA: TGTGCCAGCCGGGGACAGGGCCTGATACTGTCCGGCTATGGCTACACCTTC. This translates into CASRGQGLILSGYGYTF.

This chain links TRBV4-3 with TRBJ1-4, with D possibly matching TRBD1 (6 bases). The V end was cut by 1 base, the J end by 8 bases, with 14 bases between. Per the germline V gene, CDR1 is LGHNA and CDR2 is YSLEER. The CDR3 loop spans 15 amino acids. This CDR3 is CASSQVAGEGEKLFF. The CDR3, as DNA: TGCGCCAGCAGCCAAGTGGCAGGGGAGGGAGAAAAACTGTTTTTT.

This chain links TRBV6-1 with TRBJ1-1, with D unresolved. The CDR3 covers 13 residues. V lost 2 bases, J lost 0 bases, and 4 bases lay in between. Germline V gene lookup returns CDR1 MNHNS and CDR2 SASEGT. The DNA of the CDR3 is TGTGCCAGCAGTGAATCAATGAACACTGAAGCTTTCTTT. This sequence encodes CASSESMNTEAFF.